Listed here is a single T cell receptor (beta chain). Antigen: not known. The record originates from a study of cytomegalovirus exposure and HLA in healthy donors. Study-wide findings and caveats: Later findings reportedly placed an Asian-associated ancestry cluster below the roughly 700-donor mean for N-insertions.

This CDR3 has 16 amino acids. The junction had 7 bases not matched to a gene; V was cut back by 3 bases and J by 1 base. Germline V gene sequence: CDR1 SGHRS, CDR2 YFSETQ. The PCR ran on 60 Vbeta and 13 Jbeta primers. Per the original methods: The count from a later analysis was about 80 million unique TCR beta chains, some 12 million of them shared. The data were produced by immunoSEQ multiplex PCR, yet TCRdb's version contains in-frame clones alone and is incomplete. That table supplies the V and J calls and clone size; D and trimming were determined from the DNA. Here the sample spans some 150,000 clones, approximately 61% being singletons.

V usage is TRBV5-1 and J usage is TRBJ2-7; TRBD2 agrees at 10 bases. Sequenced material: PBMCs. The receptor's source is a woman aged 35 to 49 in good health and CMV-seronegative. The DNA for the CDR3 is TGCGCCAGCAGCTCCGGCACTAGCGGGGTTTCCTACGAGCAGTACTTC. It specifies CASSSGTSGVSYEQYF.